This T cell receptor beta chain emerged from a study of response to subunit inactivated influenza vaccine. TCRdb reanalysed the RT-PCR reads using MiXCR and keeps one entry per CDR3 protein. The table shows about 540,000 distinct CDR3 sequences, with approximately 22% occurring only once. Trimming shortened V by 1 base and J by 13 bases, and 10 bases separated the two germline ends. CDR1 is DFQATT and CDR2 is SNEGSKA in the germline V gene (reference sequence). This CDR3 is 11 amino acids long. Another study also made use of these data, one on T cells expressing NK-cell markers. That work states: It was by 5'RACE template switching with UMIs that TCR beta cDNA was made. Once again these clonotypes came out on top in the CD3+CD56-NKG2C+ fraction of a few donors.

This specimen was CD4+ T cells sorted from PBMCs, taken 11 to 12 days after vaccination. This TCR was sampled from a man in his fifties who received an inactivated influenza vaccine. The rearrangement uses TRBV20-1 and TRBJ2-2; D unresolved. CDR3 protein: CSARGLGGLFF. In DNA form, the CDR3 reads TGCAGTGCTAGAGGCTTGGGTGGGCTGTTTTTT.